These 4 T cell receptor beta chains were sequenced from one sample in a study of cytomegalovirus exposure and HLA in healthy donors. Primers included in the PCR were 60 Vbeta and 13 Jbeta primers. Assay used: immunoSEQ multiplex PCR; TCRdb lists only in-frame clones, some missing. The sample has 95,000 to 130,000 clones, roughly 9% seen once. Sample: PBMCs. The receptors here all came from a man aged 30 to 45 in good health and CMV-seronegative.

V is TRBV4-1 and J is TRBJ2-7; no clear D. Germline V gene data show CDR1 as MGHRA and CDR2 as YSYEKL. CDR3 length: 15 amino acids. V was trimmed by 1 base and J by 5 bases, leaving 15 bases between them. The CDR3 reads CASSQAPGSKDEQYF. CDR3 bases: TGCGCCAGCAGCCAAGCCCCGGGTTCTAAGGACGAGCAGTACTTC.

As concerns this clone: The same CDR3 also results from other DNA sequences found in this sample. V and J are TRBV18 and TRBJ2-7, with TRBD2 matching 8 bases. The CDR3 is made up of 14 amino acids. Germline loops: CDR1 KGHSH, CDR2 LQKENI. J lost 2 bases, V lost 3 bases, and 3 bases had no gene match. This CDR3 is CASSPSGGAYEQYF. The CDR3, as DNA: TGTGCCAGCTCACCGTCCGGGGGGGCCTACGAGCAGTACTTC.

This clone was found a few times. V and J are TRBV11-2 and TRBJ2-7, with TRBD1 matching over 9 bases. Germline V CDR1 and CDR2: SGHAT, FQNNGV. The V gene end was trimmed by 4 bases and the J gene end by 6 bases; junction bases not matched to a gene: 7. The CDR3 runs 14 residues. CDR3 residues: CASSSQDRGSEQYF. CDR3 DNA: TGTGCCAGCAGCTCCCAGGACAGGGGCTCCGAGCAGTACTTC.

CDR3 DNA sequence: TGTGCCACCAGCAGAGGGGCAATCTCGGACAGGGGGCGCCTTAACATTCAGTACTTC. Its protein is CATSRGAISDRGRLNIQYF. The rearrangement uses TRBV15 and TRBJ2-4, with 11 positions matching TRBD1. V dropped 1 base and J dropped 7; count of bases not matched to a gene: 15. The CDR3 consists of 19 residues. Germline CDR1 reads LNHNV; CDR2 reads YYDKDF (reference sequence). Together with reference TRBV15 and TRBJ2-4, the CDR3 gives the full variable domain: DAMVIQNPRYQVTQFGKPVTLSCSQTLNHNVMYWYQQKSSQAPKLLFHYYDKDFNNEADTPDNFQSRRPNTSFCFLDIRSPGLGDTAMYLCATSRGAISDRGRLNIQYFGAGTRLSVL.